The 27 T cell receptor beta chains below all came from one sample that was sequenced in a study of a mutant IDH1 vaccine in newly diagnosed glioma. Sequenced by immunoSEQ multiplex PCR; TCRdb stores in-frame clones only, minus some. The sample lists tens of thousands of clones; around 84% were seen once. Their recognized antigens are unknown. The sample's time point: week 35, safety follow-up. Vaccination used 300 ug of mutant IDH1 20-mer peptide per dose, with topical imiquimod. Source: PBMCs, taken from a glioma patient whose treatment included an IDH1 peptide vaccine. Receptor source: a man younger than 40 with glioma.

The chain joins TRBV5-1 to TRBJ2-5, with TRBD1 matching 8 bases. The ends lost 4 bases at V and 4 bases at J; junction bases unmatched: 3. From germline, CDR1 is SGHRS and CDR2 YFSETQ. The CDR3 extends over 13 amino acids. CDR3 sequence reads: CASSLGQGETQYF. In DNA form, the CDR3 reads TGCGCCAGCAGCCTCGGACAGGGAGAGACCCAGTACTTC.

This clone was seen a handful of times. The rearrangement links TRBV15 to TRBJ1-5; D is unresolved. From germline, CDR1 is LNHNV and CDR2 YYDKDF (reference sequence). The CDR3 is 12 residues long. Trimming stripped 5 bases from V and 1 base from J, with 3 bases between. The CDR3 region is CATSGSNQPQHF. In DNA form, the CDR3 reads TGTGCCACCAGCGGAAGCAATCAGCCCCAGCATTTT.

This CDR3 is CASSYRGGSNYGYTF. For the CDR3, the DNA is TGTGCCAGCAGTTATCGGGGGGGCTCTAACTATGGCTACACCTTC. This chain links TRBV6-5 with TRBJ1-2; possible D gene TRBD1, 6 bases. The CDR3 consists of 15 residues. V gave up 3 bases and J gave up 0 bases, with 11 bases separating them. Looked up from germline, CDR1 is MNHEY and CDR2 is SVGAGI.

V gene TRBV5-1 combines with J gene TRBJ2-7; 10 bases map to TRBD2. The CDR3 spans 14 residues. V gave up 2 bases and J gave up 2 bases; unmatched junction bases: 1. CDR1 is SGHRS and CDR2 is YFSETQ in the germline V gene. CDR3 in DNA: TGCGCCAGCAGCTTAGCGGGAGGGACCTACGAGCAGTACTTC. Protein product: CASSLAGGTYEQYF.

The chain employs TRBV2 and TRBJ2-1; 9 bases line up with TRBD2. The CDR3 sequence is 14 residues long. V dropped 5 bases and J dropped 9; count of bases not matched to a gene: 8. CDR1 is SNHLY and CDR2 is FYNNEI in the germline V gene. The CDR3 reads CASSPGLAEGEQFF. The CDR3 coding sequence is TGTGCCAGCAGTCCGGGACTAGCCGAAGGTGAGCAGTTCTTC.

The chain has TRBV27 and TRBJ2-5, with 7 bases that match TRBD1. This CDR3 is 13 amino acids long. V shed 6 bases, J shed 5 bases, and the junction held 6 bases outside the gene matches. The germline CDR1 and CDR2 sequences are MNHEY and SMNVEV (reference sequence). The CDR3 region has the DNA TGTGCCAGCAGGGAAGGGGGCGCGGAGACCCAGTACTTC. It is translated as CASREGGAETQYF.

The V call is TRBV6-5, the J call TRBJ1-1, with D unresolved. The V end lost 0 bases, the J end lost 4 bases, and 12 bases lay between the germline ends. CDR1 MNHEY and CDR2 SVGAGI come from the germline V gene. The length of the CDR3 is 15 residues. The DNA of the CDR3 is TGTGCCAGCAGTTACTCTTCACCCGAACGCACTGAAGCTTTCTTT. Its translation: CASSYSSPERTEAFF.

V usage is TRBV5-5 and J usage is TRBJ1-6, with 7 bases matching TRBD1. CDR3 size: 14 residues. J was trimmed by 6 bases and V by 3 bases; bases with no gene match: 3. Per germline, CDR1 SGHKS and CDR2 YYEKEE (reference sequence). CDR3 region: CASSSYRGNSPLHF. CDR3 sequence (DNA): TGTGCCAGCAGCTCTTACAGGGGTAATTCACCCCTCCACTTT.

The chain carries TRBV4-2 and TRBJ1-3, with 8 bases aligning to TRBD1. V trimming: 5 bases; J trimming: 2 bases; junction bases outside the gene matches: 5. This CDR3 comprises 15 residues. Germline loops: CDR1 LGHNA, CDR2 YNFKEQ. The CDR3 DNA follows: TGTGCCAGCAGCAGAACACAGGGGGCTGGAAACACCATATATTTT. It codes for CASSRTQGAGNTIYF.

This clone was found a few times. The rearrangement joins TRBV7-9 to TRBJ1-1; D gene ambiguous. The CDR3 is made up of 12 amino acids. Trimming took 11 bases from V and 1 from J, leaving 11 bases between them. Germline-derived CDR1 and CDR2 are SEHNR and FQNEAQ (reference sequence). The CDR3 is CAAEGRNTEAFF. The CDR3 nucleotides are TGTGCCGCTGAAGGACGGAACACTGAAGCTTTCTTT.

This clone was observed a few times. V is TRBV5-8 and J is TRBJ1-1; 11 bases agree with TRBD1. Germline V gene data show CDR1 as SGHTS and CDR2 as YDEGEE. The CDR3 loop spans 14 amino acids. V lost 5 bases to trimming and J lost 4 bases; unmatched junction nucleotides: 4. The CDR3 nucleotides are TGTGCCAGCAGGTATGGGACAGGGGGCACTGAAGCTTTCTTT. It encodes CASRYGTGGTEAFF. The complete variable domain, with remaining parts taken from reference TRBV5-8 and TRBJ1-1, reads EAGVTQSPTHLIKTRGQQATLRCSPISGHTSVYWYQQALGLGLQFLLWYDEGEERNRGNFPPRFSGRQFPNYSSELNVNALELEDSALYLCASRYGTGGTEAFFGQGTRLTVV.

The chain couples TRBV19 to TRBJ2-2, with D maybe TRBD2 (5 bases). There are 13 residues in the CDR3. Trimming left V 6 bases short and J 5 bases short, with 10 bases between. In germline, CDR1 is LNHDA, CDR2 SQIVND (reference sequence). The CDR3 protein is CASSPRGTGELFF. CDR3 sequence (DNA): TGTGCCAGTAGCCCACGGGGTACCGGGGAGCTGTTTTTT.

This chain joins TRBV10-3 and TRBJ1-1, with unresolved D. Trimming removed 3 bases from V and 3 bases from J, with 11 bases in between. CDR3 length equals 14 residues. Per germline, CDR1 ENHRY and CDR2 SYGVKD. The CDR3 DNA sequence: TGTGCCATCAGTGATGTCCGGACCCACACTGAAGCTTTCTTT. As protein: CAISDVRTHTEAFF.

This clone was observed once. The rearrangement joins TRBV7-9 to TRBJ2-6; D may be TRBD2 (5 bases). The V end lost 4 bases, the J end lost 4 bases, and 11 bases lay between the germline ends. The CDR3 is 15 amino acids. The germline gives CDR1 SEHNR, CDR2 FQNEAQ (reference sequence). CDR3 protein: CASSWGVAGANVLTF. CDR3 nucleotide sequence: TGTGCCAGCAGCTGGGGTGTAGCGGGGGCCAACGTCCTGACTTTC.

The chain links TRBV10-3 to TRBJ2-2; 8 positions match TRBD1. Trimming removed 3 bases from V and 13 bases from J; junction bases left unmatched: 7. The CDR3 covers 13 residues. Germline lookup yields CDR1 ENHRY and CDR2 SYGVKD. In DNA form, the CDR3 reads TGTGCCATCAGTGATGGACAGGGTTGGGCGCTGTTTTTT. Protein product: CAISDGQGWALFF.

This sequence joins TRBV18 and TRBJ1-1; 7 bases map to TRBD1. CDR1 and CDR2 (germline): KGHSH, LQKENI. This CDR3 spans 13 amino acids. The junction had 9 bases not matched to a gene; V was cut back by 3 bases and J by 11 bases. For the CDR3, the DNA is TGTGCCAGCTCACCCAGGGGGGAAAGGATCGCTTTCTTT. It translates to CASSPRGERIAFF.

The V call is TRBV6-1, the J call TRBJ2-7; TRBD1 might be the D (5 bases). V dropped 7 bases and J dropped 7 bases, with 23 bases sitting between them. This CDR3 is built from 15 residues. Germline CDR1 and CDR2: MNHNS and SASEGT. CDR3 DNA: TGTGCCAGCACCCAGGGCACAGGTAAAGGGTGGGAGCAGTACTTC. It codes for CASTQGTGKGWEQYF.

The chain joins TRBV29-1 to TRBJ2-7, with no clear D. The CDR3 is 13 residues long. Germline lookup yields CDR1 SQVTM and CDR2 ANQGSEA. V was clipped by 4 bases and J by 3 bases, with 13 bases between them. The DNA for the CDR3 is TGCAGCGTTGTAAATTTGTTTAGCTACGAGCAGTACTTC. Amino acids: CSVVNLFSYEQYF.

This rearrangement joins TRBV19 to TRBJ2-1; 7 bases align to TRBD1. V lost 6 bases to trimming and J lost 3 bases; unmatched junction nucleotides: 2. The CDR3 sequence is 13 residues long. Germline lookup yields CDR1 LNHDA and CDR2 SQIVND (reference sequence). The CDR3 reads CASRRGLYNEQFF. For the CDR3, the DNA is TGTGCCAGTAGGAGGGGGCTCTACAATGAGCAGTTCTTC.

The chain has TRBV5-4 and TRBJ2-7, with D uncertain. This CDR3 region has 11 residues. V lost 0 bases and J lost 2, with 0 bases in between. Germline V gene data show CDR1 as SGHNT and CDR2 as YYREEE (reference sequence). CDR3 loop: CASSLAYEQYF. CDR3 bases: TGTGCCAGCAGCTTGGCCTACGAGCAGTACTTC.

The chain is built from TRBV5-6 and TRBJ1-4; D remains unclear. Trimming stripped 4 bases from V and 0 bases from J, with 10 bases between. Germline-derived CDR1 and CDR2 are SGHDT and YYEEEE. This CDR3 comprises 15 residues. This CDR3 is CASSLWAATNEKLFF. The CDR3 DNA is TGTGCCAGCAGCCTTTGGGCAGCAACTAATGAAAAACTGTTTTTT.

This clone was seen once. The rearrangement uses TRBV6-1 and TRBJ2-2; the D gene is possibly TRBD2 (5 bases). The CDR3 runs 13 residues. The V end was cut by 6 bases, the J end by 1 base, with 6 bases between. Germline V lookup: CDR1 MNHNS, CDR2 SASEGT. In DNA form, the CDR3 reads TGTGCCAGCAGGGCGGGGAACACCGGGGAGCTGTTTTTT. Amino acid sequence: CASRAGNTGELFF.

The chain links TRBV27 to TRBJ2-2; 14 positions match TRBD2. With V trimmed by 3 bases and J by 3 bases, 3 bases remained unmatched. This CDR3 is built from 17 residues. Per the germline V gene, CDR1 is MNHEY and CDR2 is SMNVEV (reference sequence). CDR3 nucleotides: TGTGCCAGCAGTTTCGGGACTAGCGGGAGATACACCGGGGAGCTGTTTTTT. It yields the protein CASSFGTSGRYTGELFF.

The chain uses TRBV5-4 and TRBJ2-5, with 11 positions matching TRBD2. V shed 0 bases, J shed 4 bases, and the junction held 2 bases outside the gene matches. The CDR3 consists of 15 residues. Germline CDR1 SGHNT, CDR2 YYREEE (reference sequence). Here the CDR3 DNA reads TGTGCCAGCAGCTTGGGACTAGCGGGAACAGAGACCCAGTACTTC. This codes for CASSLGLAGTETQYF.

The chain combines TRBV25-1 with TRBJ1-1; no firm D call. The V end lost 4 bases, the J end lost 4 bases, and 7 bases lay between the germline ends. The CDR3 has 12 residues. Germline CDR1 and CDR2: MGHDK and SYGVNS. The CDR3 DNA reads TGTGCCAGCAGTGTCCGGGGCACTGAAGCTTTCTTT. Protein product: CASSVRGTEAFF. Filled out from reference TRBV25-1 and TRBJ1-1, the complete variable domain reads EADIYQTPRYLVIGTGKKITLECSQTMGHDKMYWYQQDPGMELHLIHYSYGVNSTEKGDLSSESTVSRIRTEHFPLTLESARPSHTSQYLCASSVRGTEAFFGQGTRLTVV.

This chain connects TRBV4-2 to TRBJ2-6; TRBD2 aligns across 7 bases. J lost 0 bases, V lost 1 base, and 3 bases had no gene match. The CDR3 consists of 17 residues. Germline V CDR1 and CDR2: LGHNA, YNFKEQ. CDR3 sequence: CASSQGGGFSGANVLTF. The CDR3 DNA reads as TGTGCCAGCAGCCAAGGGGGAGGGTTCTCTGGGGCCAACGTCCTGACTTTC.

The V gene is TRBV6-5, the J gene TRBJ2-7; D possibly corresponds to TRBD2 (5 bases). Deletions cut 5 bases from V and 4 bases from J, with 12 bases between. CDR1 and CDR2 from the germline V gene are MNHEY and SVGAGI. The CDR3 extends over 13 amino acids. The CDR3 DNA is TGTGCCAGCAGTACCCGGGAAGAATACGAGCAGTACTTC. Amino acids: CASSTREEYEQYF.